This entry features one TCR beta chain sequence. The antigen is undetermined. These data come from a study of cytomegalovirus exposure and HLA in healthy donors. Study observations and caveats: The study flagged roughly 160 TCR beta chains as cytomegalovirus-associated. Follow-up analysis found HLA locus-dependent TCR association rates, highest for DRB1 and lowest for HLA-C.

The PCR made use of 60 Vbeta and 13 Jbeta primers. Repertoires were generated with immunoSEQ multiplex PCR, while TCRdb's copy carries only in-frame clones and drops some. The sample contains about 110,000 clones, 65% to 80% of which appear only once. V dropped 3 bases and J dropped 2 bases, with 14 bases sitting between them. The length of the CDR3 is 17 residues. Germline CDR1 and CDR2: SGHAT and FQNNGV. The sample was PBMCs. This receptor was identified in a young man in good health and CMV-seropositive. This chain connects TRBV11-2 to TRBJ2-6, with a tentative D call TRBD2 (6 bases). CDR3 bases: TGTGCCAGCAGCTTTTTTTTCTCGGGAGCTGGGGCCAACGTCCTGACTTTC. This translates into CASSFFFSGAGANVLTF.